The sequence of this TCR beta chain was determined in a study of cytomegalovirus exposure and HLA in healthy donors. Study background: In a later analysis, the 120 or so validation repertoires were reported to have used the same platform as the roughly 730 first-cohort repertoires. Study-level points and caveats: Reportedly, diagnosis of cytomegalovirus status by the classifier showed high specificity and sensitivity.

The study drew the donors from its approximately 120-subject validation cohort, separate from the approximately 690-subject first cohort. V dropped 4 bases and J dropped 6 bases, with 7 bases sitting between them. CDR3 length: 11 residues. Germline CDR1 is KGHSH and CDR2 is LQKENI. The data were produced by immunoSEQ multiplex PCR, yet TCRdb's version contains in-frame clones alone and is incomplete. The data show about 220,000 clones, with just over 85% seen just once and roughly 3% held by the top ten. Of note for this clone: The target antigen is unknown.

The source is a young woman in good health and CMV-seronegative. Specimen: PBMCs. The chain has TRBV18 and TRBJ2-7; D might be TRBD2 (6 bases). The CDR3 region is CASSRAGEQYF. In nucleotides, the CDR3 is TGTGCCAGCTCACGAGCGGGCGAGCAGTACTTC.